This TCR beta chain was observed in a study of beta chain features in type 1 diabetes. Study background: Cells sorted and examined across all samples totaled approximately 100,000,000. Broader study findings: VDJ junctions sequenced from type 1 diabetes patients showed fewer insertions and more deletions. The naive, central memory and Treg TCRB repertoires looked more alike in patients than they did in healthy donors.

This clone appeared many times. Its antigen is currently unknown. V was pared by 4 bases and J by 6 bases, with 6 bases of the junction left unmatched. This CDR3 contains 15 residues. The germline gives CDR1 SEHNR, CDR2 FQNEAQ (reference sequence). Expressed TCRB transcripts were sequenced after all isolated RNA was converted to cDNA. The table came from immunoSEQ multiplex PCR; TCRdb's copy has only in-frame clones and leaves some out. The data show roughly 290,000 clones, about 7.8% seen once. This TCR was sampled from a woman aged 18-29 years in good health. The rearrangement links TRBV7-9 to TRBJ2-1; 10 positions agree with TRBD2. Sequenced: central memory CD4+ T cells from blood. CDR3 bases: TGTGCCAGCAGCTCCGGACTAGCGGTGTCCAATGAGCAGTTCTTC. Residues: CASSSGLAVSNEQFF.